This is a list of T cell receptor beta chains from one sample in a study of blood T cell repertoires in COVID-19. Sequenced by immunoSEQ multiplex PCR; TCRdb stores in-frame clones only, minus some. The sample has roughly 150,000 clones; 87% are singletons. The sample comprised peripheral blood. The source is a human donor in a cohort sampled during active COVID-19. The CDR3 runs from the conserved cysteine through the conserved F or W. A D gene is named only where the DNA matches it firmly. Where a row states a size, it is once, few, many or the class of an expanded clone; other rows omit it.

cdr3_nt: TGTGCCACCAGTATCGGCGGAGATACGCAGTATTTT; cdr3_aa: CATSIGGDTQYF; v_call: TRBV24-1; clone_size: -; cdr3_length: 12; d_call: -; j_call: TRBJ2-3
cdr3_nt: TGTGCCAGTACCATGGACAGGATTGCATACACCATATATTTT; cdr3_aa: CASTMDRIAYTIYF; v_call: TRBV19; clone_size: -; cdr3_length: 14; d_call: TRBD1; j_call: TRBJ1-3
cdr3_nt: TGTGCCAGCAGCTCACAGGGTGGAACTGAAGCTTTCTTT; cdr3_aa: CASSSQGGTEAFF; v_call: TRBV7-3; clone_size: -; cdr3_length: 13; d_call: -; j_call: TRBJ1-1
cdr3_nt: TGTGCCAGCAGCGTGCTGGACAGGGGTGGCGAGCAGTACTTC; cdr3_aa: CASSVLDRGGEQYF; v_call: TRBV6-2/TRBV6-3; clone_size: -; cdr3_length: 14; d_call: TRBD1; j_call: TRBJ2-7
cdr3_nt: TGTGCCAGCAGCTTCAATCGGGGGGCCCCTGGGGCCAACGTCCTGACTTTC; cdr3_aa: CASSFNRGAPGANVLTF; v_call: TRBV7-3; clone_size: -; cdr3_length: 17; d_call: -; j_call: TRBJ2-6
cdr3_nt: TGTGCCACCTCTCTGACACTTTCTGGAAACACCATATATTTT; cdr3_aa: CATSLTLSGNTIYF; v_call: TRBV28; clone_size: -; cdr3_length: 14; d_call: -; j_call: TRBJ1-3
cdr3_nt: TGTGCCAGCAGCCAAGGATTCGGGGTTGGAAACACCATATATTTT; cdr3_aa: CASSQGFGVGNTIYF; v_call: TRBV3-1/TRBV3-2; clone_size: -; cdr3_length: 15; d_call: -; j_call: TRBJ1-3
cdr3_nt: TGTGCCAGCAGCCGACAGGGTCGGACTGAAGCTTTCTTT; cdr3_aa: CASSRQGRTEAFF; v_call: TRBV4-2; clone_size: once; cdr3_length: 13; d_call: TRBD1; j_call: TRBJ1-1
cdr3_nt: TGTGCCAGCAGCCAACCGATGGAGGGTTGGAAACTGTTTTTT; cdr3_aa: CASSQPMEGWKLFF; v_call: TRBV3-1/TRBV3-2; clone_size: -; cdr3_length: 14; d_call: -; j_call: TRBJ1-4
cdr3_nt: TGTGCCAGCAGTGAAGCGCGTGCCGGGGAGCTGTTTTTT; cdr3_aa: CASSEARAGELFF; v_call: TRBV2; clone_size: -; cdr3_length: 13; d_call: -; j_call: TRBJ2-2
cdr3_nt: TGTGCCAGCAGCTTTGGACAGGACCTATCCTATGGCTACACCTTC; cdr3_aa: CASSFGQDLSYGYTF; v_call: TRBV7-9; clone_size: -; cdr3_length: 15; d_call: TRBD1; j_call: TRBJ1-2
cdr3_nt: TGCGCCAGCAGCCAAGAGGCGGAGGCCCCGGGGACATATGCAGATACGCAGTATTTT; cdr3_aa: CASSQEAEAPGTYADTQYF; v_call: TRBV4-1; clone_size: once; cdr3_length: 19; d_call: -; j_call: TRBJ2-3
cdr3_nt: TGTGCCAGTAGTATTGGGGCGAGGGGGGAGACCCAGTACTTC; cdr3_aa: CASSIGARGETQYF; v_call: TRBV19; clone_size: -; cdr3_length: 14; d_call: -; j_call: TRBJ2-5
cdr3_nt: TGTGCCAGCAGCCGCACGACCAACACAGGGGGATTTCCTGGTGAGCAGTTCTTC; cdr3_aa: CASSRTTNTGGFPGEQFF; v_call: TRBV7-6; clone_size: -; cdr3_length: 18; d_call: TRBD1; j_call: TRBJ2-1
cdr3_nt: TGCGCCAGCAGCTCGGACGGGATCTCCTACGAGCAGTACTTC; cdr3_aa: CASSSDGISYEQYF; v_call: TRBV5-1; clone_size: -; cdr3_length: 14; d_call: -; j_call: TRBJ2-7
cdr3_nt: TGTGCCAGCAGCGTAGCAGTTCTGGATGAGCAGTTCTTC; cdr3_aa: CASSVAVLDEQFF; v_call: TRBV9; clone_size: -; cdr3_length: 13; d_call: -; j_call: TRBJ2-1
cdr3_nt: TGTGCCACCAGTGATGCCGGGACACCCAACTACGAGCAGTACTTC; cdr3_aa: CATSDAGTPNYEQYF; v_call: TRBV24-1; clone_size: -; cdr3_length: 15; d_call: -; j_call: TRBJ2-7
cdr3_nt: TGTGCCTGGAGTTCAGGGTGGGAAAAACTGTTTTTT; cdr3_aa: CAWSSGWEKLFF; v_call: TRBV30; clone_size: -; cdr3_length: 12; d_call: -; j_call: TRBJ1-4
cdr3_nt: TGTGCCAGCAGTTACGTCCAGGGGAAAGCCTACGAGCAGTACTTC; cdr3_aa: CASSYVQGKAYEQYF; v_call: TRBV6-6; clone_size: -; cdr3_length: 15; d_call: -; j_call: TRBJ2-7
cdr3_nt: TGTGCCAGCAGCCAACCAGGGATCTCTGGAAACACCATATATTTT; cdr3_aa: CASSQPGISGNTIYF; v_call: TRBV6-5; clone_size: -; cdr3_length: 15; d_call: -; j_call: TRBJ1-3
cdr3_nt: TGTGCCAGCAGCGCGGACCTCAGACAGGGGTATAACACTGAAGCTTTCTTT; cdr3_aa: CASSADLRQGYNTEAFF; v_call: TRBV9; clone_size: -; cdr3_length: 17; d_call: TRBD1; j_call: TRBJ1-1
cdr3_nt: TGTGCCTGGAGTGGTGGGGCCGAGCAGTACTTC; cdr3_aa: CAWSGGAEQYF; v_call: TRBV30; clone_size: -; cdr3_length: 11; d_call: -; j_call: TRBJ2-7
cdr3_nt: TGTGCCACCAGCAGAGAAACGAGGTCCTACGAGCAGTACTTC; cdr3_aa: CATSRETRSYEQYF; v_call: TRBV15; clone_size: -; cdr3_length: 14; d_call: -; j_call: TRBJ2-7
cdr3_nt: TGCGCCAGCAGCTTAACAGGTCACCCAGGCTACGAGCAGTACTTC; cdr3_aa: CASSLTGHPGYEQYF; v_call: TRBV5-1; clone_size: few; cdr3_length: 15; d_call: -; j_call: TRBJ2-7
cdr3_nt: TGTGCCTGGAACCCGGGAGTCGGAGGAAACACCATATATTTT; cdr3_aa: CAWNPGVGGNTIYF; v_call: TRBV30; clone_size: few; cdr3_length: 14; d_call: -; j_call: TRBJ1-3
cdr3_nt: TGTGCCAGCAGCAAGGTAGCAGGGGACTCCTACGAGCAGTACTTC; cdr3_aa: CASSKVAGDSYEQYF; v_call: TRBV9; clone_size: -; cdr3_length: 15; d_call: -; j_call: TRBJ2-7
cdr3_nt: TGTGCCAGCAGACGCCCGGGGGGTCTAGGCTACACCTTC; cdr3_aa: CASRRPGGLGYTF; v_call: TRBV12-3/TRBV12-4; clone_size: -; cdr3_length: 13; d_call: -; j_call: TRBJ1-2
cdr3_nt: TGTGCCAGCAACAGGCTCCCGAACACTGAAGCTTTCTTT; cdr3_aa: CASNRLPNTEAFF; v_call: TRBV19; clone_size: -; cdr3_length: 13; d_call: -; j_call: TRBJ1-1
cdr3_nt: TGTGCCTGGAGTGTACGGGGGGGCTGGCAGCCCCAGCATTTT; cdr3_aa: CAWSVRGGWQPQHF; v_call: TRBV30; clone_size: few; cdr3_length: 14; d_call: -; j_call: TRBJ1-5
cdr3_nt: TGTGCCACCAGCAGAGGAAGGACAGGGGTAACCACCCAGTACTTC; cdr3_aa: CATSRGRTGVTTQYF; v_call: TRBV15; clone_size: -; cdr3_length: 15; d_call: TRBD1; j_call: TRBJ2-5
cdr3_nt: TGTGCCTGGAGTGTTGGGCCCCAGGAAGGCTACACCTTC; cdr3_aa: CAWSVGPQEGYTF; v_call: TRBV30; clone_size: -; cdr3_length: 13; d_call: -; j_call: TRBJ1-2
cdr3_nt: TGTGCCAGTAGAAGACAGGGGGGGAGCAATCAGCCCCAGCATTTT; cdr3_aa: CASRRQGGSNQPQHF; v_call: TRBV19; clone_size: -; cdr3_length: 15; d_call: TRBD1; j_call: TRBJ1-5
cdr3_nt: TGTGCCAGCAGTGGGGACAGAAGCGAGCAGTACTTC; cdr3_aa: CASSGDRSEQYF; v_call: TRBV28; clone_size: -; cdr3_length: 12; d_call: TRBD1; j_call: TRBJ2-7
cdr3_nt: TGTGCCAGCAGCTTAGAGACAGGGGGTGGGGCCAACGTCCTGACTTTC; cdr3_aa: CASSLETGGGANVLTF; v_call: TRBV5-4; clone_size: -; cdr3_length: 16; d_call: TRBD1; j_call: TRBJ2-6
cdr3_nt: TGTGCCACCAGCAGGGGACAGTCTGGGGCCAACGTCCTGACTTTC; cdr3_aa: CATSRGQSGANVLTF; v_call: TRBV15; clone_size: -; cdr3_length: 15; d_call: TRBD1; j_call: TRBJ2-6
cdr3_nt: TGTGCCAGTAGTCGTCAGGGGTACACTGAAGCTTTCTTT; cdr3_aa: CASSRQGYTEAFF; v_call: TRBV19; clone_size: -; cdr3_length: 13; d_call: -; j_call: TRBJ1-1
cdr3_nt: TGTGCCAGAAGCGCCGGACAGGGTCCCTCCTACGAGCAGTACTTC; cdr3_aa: CARSAGQGPSYEQYF; v_call: TRBV5-3; clone_size: -; cdr3_length: 15; d_call: TRBD1; j_call: TRBJ2-7
cdr3_nt: TGTGCCAGCAGCAATAGCGGGAACACCGGGGAGCTGTTTTTT; cdr3_aa: CASSNSGNTGELFF; v_call: TRBV7-3; clone_size: -; cdr3_length: 14; d_call: -; j_call: TRBJ2-2
cdr3_nt: TGTGCCAGCAGTGAACTGGATACGCAGTATTTT; cdr3_aa: CASSELDTQYF; v_call: TRBV2; clone_size: -; cdr3_length: 11; d_call: -; j_call: TRBJ2-3
cdr3_nt: TGCGCCAGCAGTGTGGAGGTCGGGGGGGGAGACATTCAGTACTTC; cdr3_aa: CASSVEVGGGDIQYF; v_call: TRBV4-3; clone_size: -; cdr3_length: 15; d_call: TRBD2; j_call: TRBJ2-4
cdr3_nt: TGTGCCAGCAGCTTGCTCAGGGCTGACTACGAGCAGTACTTC; cdr3_aa: CASSLLRADYEQYF; v_call: TRBV5-6; clone_size: -; cdr3_length: 14; d_call: -; j_call: TRBJ2-7
cdr3_nt: TGTGCCAGCAGCCTCGACCGGGCAGGGGGAGACTATGGCTACACCTTC; cdr3_aa: CASSLDRAGGDYGYTF; v_call: TRBV6-2/TRBV6-3; clone_size: -; cdr3_length: 16; d_call: TRBD1; j_call: TRBJ1-2
cdr3_nt: TGTGCCAGCAGCCAGACAGGGGAATTTGGTAATGAAAAACTGTTTTTT; cdr3_aa: CASSQTGEFGNEKLFF; v_call: TRBV28; clone_size: -; cdr3_length: 16; d_call: TRBD1; j_call: TRBJ1-4
cdr3_nt: TGTGCCAGCACTCCGCAGGGACAGGGCGGAAATAAGGGCAACTATGGCTACACCTTC; cdr3_aa: CASTPQGQGGNKGNYGYTF; v_call: TRBV28; clone_size: -; cdr3_length: 19; d_call: TRBD1; j_call: TRBJ1-2
cdr3_nt: TGTGCCAGCAGGGACAGGGGTCTCCACGAGCAGTACTTC; cdr3_aa: CASRDRGLHEQYF; v_call: TRBV2; clone_size: -; cdr3_length: 13; d_call: TRBD1; j_call: TRBJ2-7
cdr3_nt: TGTGCCAGCAGCCAAGCAGCGGGAGTCGGATCCGAGCAGTACTTC; cdr3_aa: CASSQAAGVGSEQYF; v_call: TRBV4-2; clone_size: -; cdr3_length: 15; d_call: TRBD2; j_call: TRBJ2-7
cdr3_nt: TGTGCCAGCAGCTCCGGCTCCCGGGGGGGCCAAAATGAGCAGTTCTTC; cdr3_aa: CASSSGSRGGQNEQFF; v_call: TRBV7-2; clone_size: -; cdr3_length: 16; d_call: TRBD2; j_call: TRBJ2-1
cdr3_nt: TGCAGCGTTGGTGCTCAGAATGGAAACACCATATATTTT; cdr3_aa: CSVGAQNGNTIYF; v_call: TRBV29-1; clone_size: once; cdr3_length: 13; d_call: -; j_call: TRBJ1-3
cdr3_nt: TGTGCCAGCAGCCAAGCAGGGTTTGAAATGTTCTTT; cdr3_aa: CASSQAGFEMFF; v_call: TRBV3-1/TRBV3-2; clone_size: -; cdr3_length: 12; d_call: -; j_call: TRBJ1-1
cdr3_nt: TGTGCCAGCAGCCCCGCAGGGGCTGAAGACTATGGCTACACCTTC; cdr3_aa: CASSPAGAEDYGYTF; v_call: TRBV9; clone_size: -; cdr3_length: 15; d_call: -; j_call: TRBJ1-2
cdr3_nt: TGTGCCAGCAGTCTGACTAGCGGACCCTACGAGCAGTACTTC; cdr3_aa: CASSLTSGPYEQYF; v_call: TRBV27; clone_size: -; cdr3_length: 14; d_call: TRBD2; j_call: TRBJ2-7
cdr3_nt: TGTGCCAGCAGTTTTCTGGGACAGGGGTTATACAATGAGCAGTTCTTC; cdr3_aa: CASSFLGQGLYNEQFF; v_call: TRBV27; clone_size: -; cdr3_length: 16; d_call: TRBD1; j_call: TRBJ2-1